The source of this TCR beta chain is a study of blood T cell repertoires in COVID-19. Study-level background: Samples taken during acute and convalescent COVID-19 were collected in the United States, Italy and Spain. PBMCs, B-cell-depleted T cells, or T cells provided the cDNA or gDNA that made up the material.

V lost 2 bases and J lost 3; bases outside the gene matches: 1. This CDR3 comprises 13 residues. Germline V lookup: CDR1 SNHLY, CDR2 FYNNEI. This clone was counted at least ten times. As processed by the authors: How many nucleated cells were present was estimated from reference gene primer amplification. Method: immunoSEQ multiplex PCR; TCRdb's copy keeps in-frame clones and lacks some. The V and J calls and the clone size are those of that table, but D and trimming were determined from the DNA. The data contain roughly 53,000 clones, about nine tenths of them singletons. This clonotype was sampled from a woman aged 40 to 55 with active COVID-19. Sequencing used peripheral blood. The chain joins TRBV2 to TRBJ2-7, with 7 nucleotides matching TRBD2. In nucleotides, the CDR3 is TGTGCCAGCAGTGAAAGGGAGGGCTACGAGCAGTACTTC. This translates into CASSEREGYEQYF.